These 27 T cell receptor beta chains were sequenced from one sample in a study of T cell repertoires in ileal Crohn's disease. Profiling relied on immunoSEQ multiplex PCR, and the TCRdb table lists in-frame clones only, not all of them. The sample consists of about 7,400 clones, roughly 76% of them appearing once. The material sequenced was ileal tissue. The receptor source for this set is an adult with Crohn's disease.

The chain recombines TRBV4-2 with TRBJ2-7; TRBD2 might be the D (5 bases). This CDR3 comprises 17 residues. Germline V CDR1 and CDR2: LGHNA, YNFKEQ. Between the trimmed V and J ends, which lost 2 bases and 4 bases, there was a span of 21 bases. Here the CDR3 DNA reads TGTGCCAGCAGCCAAAAACCGGACTGGCTAGAGCATTACGAGCAGTACTTC. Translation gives CASSQKPDWLEHYEQYF.

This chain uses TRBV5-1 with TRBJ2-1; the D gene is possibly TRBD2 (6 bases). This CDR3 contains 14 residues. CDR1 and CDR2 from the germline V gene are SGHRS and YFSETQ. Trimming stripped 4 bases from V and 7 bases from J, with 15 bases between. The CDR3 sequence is CASSPGTPGNEQFF. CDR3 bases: TGCGCCAGCAGCCCCGGGACTCCGGGAAATGAGCAGTTCTTC.

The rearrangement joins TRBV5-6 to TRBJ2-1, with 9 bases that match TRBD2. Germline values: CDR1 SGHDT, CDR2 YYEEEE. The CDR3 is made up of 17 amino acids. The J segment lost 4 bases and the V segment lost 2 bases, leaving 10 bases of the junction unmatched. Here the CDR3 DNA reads TGTGCCAGCAGCTTTTGGCGCGGGAGGGCCGTTTACAATGAGCAGTTCTTC. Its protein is CASSFWRGRAVYNEQFF.

The CDR3 reads CASSPLPGGASGYTF. CDR3 nucleotides: TGTGCCAGCAGCCCTCTCCCGGGGGGGGCGTCTGGCTACACCTTC. The V and J genes are TRBV11-3 and TRBJ1-2; TRBD1 is a possible D gene (6 bases). The CDR3 totals 15 residues. Germline V CDR1 and CDR2: SGHNT, YENEEA. V shed 5 bases and J shed 7 bases, with 20 bases lying between them.

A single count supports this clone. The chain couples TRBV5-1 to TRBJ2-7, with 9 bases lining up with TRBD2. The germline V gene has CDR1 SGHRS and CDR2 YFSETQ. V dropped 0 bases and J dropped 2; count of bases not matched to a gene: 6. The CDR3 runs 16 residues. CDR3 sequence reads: CASSLGRLADTYEQYF. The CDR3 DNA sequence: TGCGCCAGCAGCTTGGGCAGACTAGCGGATACCTACGAGCAGTACTTC.

DNA of the CDR3: TGTGCCAGCAGTCCCCGACAGGGAGGAGAAAAACTGTTTTTT. It translates to CASSPRQGGEKLFF. The V and J genes are TRBV6-1 and TRBJ1-4; TRBD1 matches 7 bases. With V trimmed by 5 bases and J by 8 bases, 8 bases remained unmatched. This CDR3 region has 14 residues. Germline V gene lookup returns CDR1 MNHNS and CDR2 SASEGT.

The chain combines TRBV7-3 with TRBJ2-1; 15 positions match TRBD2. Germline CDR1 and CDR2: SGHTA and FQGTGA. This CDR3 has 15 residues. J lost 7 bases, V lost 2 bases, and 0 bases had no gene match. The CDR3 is CASSLGLAGGNEQFF. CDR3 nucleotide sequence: TGTGCCAGCAGCTTAGGACTAGCGGGAGGGAATGAGCAGTTCTTC.

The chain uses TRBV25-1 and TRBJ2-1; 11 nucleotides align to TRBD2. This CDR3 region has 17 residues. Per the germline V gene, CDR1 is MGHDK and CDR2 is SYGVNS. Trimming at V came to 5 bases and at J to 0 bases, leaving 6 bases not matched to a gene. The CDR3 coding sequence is TGTGCCAGCAGTTCCGGGACTAGCGGAGGCTCCTACAATGAGCAGTTCTTC. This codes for CASSSGTSGGSYNEQFF.

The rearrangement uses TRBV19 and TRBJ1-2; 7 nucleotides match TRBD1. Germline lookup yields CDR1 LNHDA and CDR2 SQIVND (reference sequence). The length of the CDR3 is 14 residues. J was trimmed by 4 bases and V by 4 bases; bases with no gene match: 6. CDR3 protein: CASSTGDSLYGYTF. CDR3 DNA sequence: TGTGCCAGTAGTACGGGGGACAGCCTCTATGGCTACACCTTC.

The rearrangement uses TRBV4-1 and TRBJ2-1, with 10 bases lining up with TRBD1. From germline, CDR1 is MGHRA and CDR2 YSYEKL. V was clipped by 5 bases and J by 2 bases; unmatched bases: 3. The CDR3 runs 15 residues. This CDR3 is CASSRDRGAYNEQFF. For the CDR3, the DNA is TGCGCCAGCAGCAGGGACAGGGGCGCCTACAATGAGCAGTTCTTC.

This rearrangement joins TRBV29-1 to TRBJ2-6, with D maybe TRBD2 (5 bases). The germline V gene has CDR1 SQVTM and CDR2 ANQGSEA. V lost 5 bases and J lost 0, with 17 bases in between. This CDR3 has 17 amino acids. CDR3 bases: TGCAGCGTTACCCTTGCACGAGGGAGCTCTGGGGCCAACGTCCTGACTTTC. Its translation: CSVTLARGSSGANVLTF.

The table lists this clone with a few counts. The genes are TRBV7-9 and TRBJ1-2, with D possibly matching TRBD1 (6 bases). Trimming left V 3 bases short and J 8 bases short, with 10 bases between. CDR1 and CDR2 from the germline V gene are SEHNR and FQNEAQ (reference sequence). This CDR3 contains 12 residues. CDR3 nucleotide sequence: TGTGCCAGCAGCTTCACAGGGAAAGGCTACACCTTC. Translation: CASSFTGKGYTF.

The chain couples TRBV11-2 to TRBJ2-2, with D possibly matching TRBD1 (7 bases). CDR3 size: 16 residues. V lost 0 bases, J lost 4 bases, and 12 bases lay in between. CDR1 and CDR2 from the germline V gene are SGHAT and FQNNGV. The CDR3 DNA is TGTGCCAGCAGCTTAGAGACAGGGAGGATCACCGGGGAGCTGTTTTTT. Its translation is CASSLETGRITGELFF. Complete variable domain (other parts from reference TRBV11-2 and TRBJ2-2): EAGVAQSPRYKIIEKRQSVAFWCNPISGHATLYWYQQILGQGPKLLIQFQNNGVVDDSQLPKDRFSAERLKGVDSTLKIQPAKLEDSAVYLCASSLETGRITGELFFGEGSRLTVL.

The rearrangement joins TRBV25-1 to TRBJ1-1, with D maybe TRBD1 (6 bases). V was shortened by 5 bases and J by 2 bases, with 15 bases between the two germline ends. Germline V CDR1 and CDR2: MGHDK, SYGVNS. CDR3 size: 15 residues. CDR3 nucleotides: TGTGCCAGCAGTAACCGGACAGAATTAAACACTGAAGCTTTCTTT. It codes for CASSNRTELNTEAFF.

The CDR3 spells CATSRERLGLETQYF. The CDR3 bases are TGTGCCACCAGCAGAGAGAGACTAGGGTTAGAGACCCAGTACTTC. This chain links TRBV15 with TRBJ2-5, with D maybe TRBD2 (6 bases). Trimming took 0 bases from V and 4 from J, leaving 12 bases between them. The germline CDR1 and CDR2 sequences are LNHNV and YYDKDF (reference sequence). The CDR3 extends over 15 amino acids.

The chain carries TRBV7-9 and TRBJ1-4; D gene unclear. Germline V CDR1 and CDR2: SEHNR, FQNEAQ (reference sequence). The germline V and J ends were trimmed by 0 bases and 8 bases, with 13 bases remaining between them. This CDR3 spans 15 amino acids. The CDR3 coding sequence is TGTGCCAGCAGCTTAGCGAAGGCTCCGGGAGAAAAACTGTTTTTT. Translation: CASSLAKAPGEKLFF. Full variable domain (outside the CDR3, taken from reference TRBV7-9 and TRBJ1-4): DTGVSQNPRHKITKRGQNVTFRCDPISEHNRLYWYRQTLGQGPEFLTYFQNEAQLEKSRLLSDRFSAERPKGSFSTLEIQRTEQGDSAMYLCASSLAKAPGEKLFFGSGTQLSVL.

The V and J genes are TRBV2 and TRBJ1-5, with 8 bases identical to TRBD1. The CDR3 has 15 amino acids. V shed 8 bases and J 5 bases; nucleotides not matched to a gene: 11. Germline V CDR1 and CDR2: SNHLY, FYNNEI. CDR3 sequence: CASSRDRGAHQPQHF. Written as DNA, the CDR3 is TGTGCCAGCTCCCGAGACAGGGGCGCGCATCAGCCCCAGCATTTT.

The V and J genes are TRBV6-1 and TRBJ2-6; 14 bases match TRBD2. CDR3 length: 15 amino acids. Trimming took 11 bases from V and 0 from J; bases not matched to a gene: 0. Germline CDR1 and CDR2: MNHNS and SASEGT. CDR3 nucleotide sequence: TGTGCCGGGACTAGCGGGAGCTCTGGGGCCAACGTCCTGACTTTC. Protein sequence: CAGTSGSSGANVLTF.

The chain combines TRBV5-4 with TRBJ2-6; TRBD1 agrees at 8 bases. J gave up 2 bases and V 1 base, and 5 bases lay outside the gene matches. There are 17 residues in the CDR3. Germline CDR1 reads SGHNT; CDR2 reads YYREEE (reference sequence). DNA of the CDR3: TGTGCCAGCAGCTTGCCCCTGACAGGGGCTGGGGCCAACGTCCTGACTTTC. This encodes CASSLPLTGAGANVLTF.

The CDR3 loop is CASSGLAGEGTDTQYF. The CDR3 coding sequence is TGTGCCAGCAGCGGACTAGCGGGAGAGGGCACAGATACGCAGTATTTT. The V call is TRBV6-4, the J call TRBJ2-3, with 13 bases matching TRBD2. V dropped 6 bases and J dropped 1; count of bases not matched to a gene: 4. The CDR3 spans 16 residues. The V gene's germline CDR1 is MRHNA and CDR2 SNTAGT.

In DNA, the CDR3 is TGCGCCAGCAGCGGGGGATACGCGAGGCTAGCGGGAGGAGAGACCCAGTACTTC. Residues: CASSGGYARLAGGETQYF. The V call is TRBV4-1, the J call TRBJ2-5; 11 bases are shared with TRBD2. There are 18 residues in the CDR3. Trimming cost V 5 bases and J 4 bases; bases outside gene matches: 15. Germline V lookup: CDR1 MGHRA, CDR2 YSYEKL.

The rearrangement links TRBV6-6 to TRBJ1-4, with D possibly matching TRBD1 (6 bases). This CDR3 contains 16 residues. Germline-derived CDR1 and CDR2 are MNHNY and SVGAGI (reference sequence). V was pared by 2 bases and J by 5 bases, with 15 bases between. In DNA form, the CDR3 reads TGTGCCAGCAGTTACGGGTCGAACAGGGTAAATGAAAAACTGTTTTTT. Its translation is CASSYGSNRVNEKLFF.

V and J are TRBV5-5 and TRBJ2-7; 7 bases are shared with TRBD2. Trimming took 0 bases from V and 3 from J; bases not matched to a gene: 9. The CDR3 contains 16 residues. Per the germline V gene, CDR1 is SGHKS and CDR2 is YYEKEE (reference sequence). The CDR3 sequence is CASSLAGRGTLYEQYF. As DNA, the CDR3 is TGTGCCAGCAGCTTGGCGGGGCGGGGGACCCTCTACGAGCAGTACTTC.

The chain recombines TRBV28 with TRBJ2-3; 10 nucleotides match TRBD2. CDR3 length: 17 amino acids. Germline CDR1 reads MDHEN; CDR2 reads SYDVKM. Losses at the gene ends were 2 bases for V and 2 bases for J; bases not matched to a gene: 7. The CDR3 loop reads CASSLIIAGGHTDTQYF. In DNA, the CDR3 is TGTGCCAGCAGTTTAATTATAGCGGGAGGCCACACAGATACGCAGTATTTT. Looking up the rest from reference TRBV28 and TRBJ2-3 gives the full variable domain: DVKVTQSSRYLVKRTGEKVFLECVQDMDHENMFWYRQDPGLGLRLIYFSYDVKMKEKGDIPEGYSVSREKKERFSLILESASTNQTSMYLCASSLIIAGGHTDTQYFGPGTRLTVL.

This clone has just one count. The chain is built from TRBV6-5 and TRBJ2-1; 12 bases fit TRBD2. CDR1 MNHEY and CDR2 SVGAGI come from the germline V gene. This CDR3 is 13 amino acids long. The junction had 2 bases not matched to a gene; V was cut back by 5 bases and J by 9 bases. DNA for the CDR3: TGTGCCAGCAGTACTAGCGGGAGGACTGAGCAGTTCTTC. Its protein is CASSTSGRTEQFF.

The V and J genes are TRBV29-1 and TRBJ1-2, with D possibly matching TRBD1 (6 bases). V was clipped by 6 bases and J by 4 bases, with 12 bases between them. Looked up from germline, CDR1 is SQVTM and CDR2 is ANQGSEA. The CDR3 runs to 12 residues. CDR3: CSVPSTGYGYTF. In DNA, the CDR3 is TGCAGCGTACCCTCGACAGGCTATGGCTACACCTTC.

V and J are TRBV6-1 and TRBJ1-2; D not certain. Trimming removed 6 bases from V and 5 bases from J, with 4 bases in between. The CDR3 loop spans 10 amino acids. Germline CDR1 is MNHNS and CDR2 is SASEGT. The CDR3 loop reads CASSLYGYTF. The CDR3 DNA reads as TGTGCCAGCAGCCTGTATGGCTACACCTTC.